Shown below are 2 T cell receptor beta chains from a single sample sequenced in a study of shared clonotypes between healthy human individuals. The table came from immunoSEQ multiplex PCR; TCRdb's copy has only in-frame clones and leaves some out. The table includes some 1,400,000 clones, approximately 96% detected once. The specimen sequenced was naive CD4+ T cells sorted from blood. Subset of the sample: CD45RA+ positively selected. All receptors derive from a young man in good health.

J is TRBJ1-3 and V is TRBV7-2; D is undetermined. There are 16 residues in the CDR3. The germline V gene has CDR1 SGHTA and CDR2 FQGNSA. V was cut by 3 bases and J by 0 bases, with 12 bases left in between. CDR3 amino acids: CASSFNIQSSGNTIYF. The CDR3 region has the DNA TGTGCCAGCAGCTTCAATATACAGAGCTCTGGAAACACCATATATTTT.

The gene calls are TRBV5-1 and TRBJ1-2; D remains ambiguous. V was pared by 0 bases and J by 4 bases, with 7 bases between. Germline-derived CDR1 and CDR2 are SGHRS and YFSETQ. CDR3 length equals 13 residues. Here the CDR3 reads CASSLAWAYGYTF. CDR3 DNA sequence: TGCGCCAGCAGCTTGGCCTGGGCCTATGGCTACACCTTC.